These T cell receptor beta chains were read from a single sample in a study of T cells in Graves' hyperthyroidism and ophthalmopathy. TCRdb re-called the multiplex PCR reads through MiXCR, storing one row per CDR3 protein. The data hold roughly 330,000 distinct CDR3 sequences, with 16% observed a single time. The sample taken for sequencing was blood. The receptors derive from a young man with Graves' hyperthyroidism. The CDR3 runs from the conserved cysteine through the conserved F or W. A D gene is named only where the DNA matches it firmly. Not every row has a clone size; where given, it reads once, few, many or a size class.

CDR3 protein | CDR3 DNA | J gene | V gene | clone size | D gene
CASSGADWGNQPQHF | TGTGCCAGCAGTGGGGCAGACTGGGGCAATCAGCCCCAGCATTTT | TRBJ1-5 | TRBV2 | many | .
CASSYSGRNSPLHF | TGTGCCAGCAGTTACTCCGGACGGAACTCACCCCTCCACTTT | TRBJ1-6 | TRBV6-5 | . | .
CASSPSTQQYGYTF | TGTGCCAGCTCACCGAGTACCCAACAGTACGGCTACACCTTC | TRBJ1-2 | TRBV18 | many | .
CATLPGGAGTGELFF | TGTGCCACCTTACCAGGGGGCGCTGGGACCGGGGAGCTGTTTTTT | TRBJ2-2 | TRBV12-3/TRBV12-4 | many | TRBD1
CASSVGWKGQETQYF | TGTGCCAGCAGCGTAGGGTGGAAGGGGCAAGAGACCCAGTACTTC | TRBJ2-5 | TRBV9 | . | .
CASSLGREVEQYF | TGTGCCAGCAGCTTAGGGCGGGAGGTCGAGCAGTACTTC | TRBJ2-7 | TRBV7-8 | many | TRBD2
CASSEALIGVETQYF | TGTGCCAGCAGTGAAGCTCTAATTGGTGTAGAGACCCAGTACTTC | TRBJ2-5 | TRBV6-1 | . | .
CASTPADITQGDTIYF | TGTGCCAGCACCCCGGCCGACATCACCCAAGGCGACACCATATATTTT | TRBJ1-3 | TRBV28 | . | .
CASSPQRIQETQYF | TGCGCCAGCAGTCCCCAGCGGATTCAAGAGACCCAGTACTTC | TRBJ2-5 | TRBV10-2 | many | .
CASITGGLFGQPQHF | TGTGCCAGCATCACCGGGGGCTTATTTGGACAGCCCCAGCATTTT | TRBJ1-5 | TRBV28 | many | .
CASSMGRQGAGNEQFF | TGTGCCAGTAGTATGGGTCGCCAGGGGGCGGGCAATGAGCAGTTCTTC | TRBJ2-1 | TRBV19 | . | TRBD1
CASSEFSRGQTQYF | TGTGCCAGCAGTGAATTCTCCAGGGGGCAGACCCAGTACTTC | TRBJ2-5 | TRBV25-1 | many | TRBD1
CASSQDGLTSGNTIYF | TGTGCCAGCAGCCAAGACGGACTTACCTCTGGAAACACCATATATTTT | TRBJ1-3 | TRBV3-1 | . | .
CASSQDRNPSYEQYF | TGTGCCAGCAGCCAAGATAGGAACCCCTCCTACGAGCAGTACTTC | TRBJ2-7 | TRBV3-1 | few | .
CASAWGGPSYNEQFF | TGTGCCTCAGCCTGGGGGGGCCCCTCCTACAATGAGCAGTTCTTC | TRBJ2-1 | TRBV28 | many | .
CASSLAVGSLHYEQYF | TGTGCCAGCAGCTTGGCGGTGGGTAGCTTGCACTACGAGCAGTACTTC | TRBJ2-7 | TRBV5-5 | once | .
CASSLRSGAEAFF | TGTGCCAGCAGCTTAAGAAGCGGGGCTGAAGCTTTCTTT | TRBJ1-1 | TRBV7-2 | many | .
CASSFIAGGPADTQYF | TGTGCCAGCAGCTTCATAGCGGGAGGGCCCGCAGATACGCAGTATTTT | TRBJ2-3 | TRBV5-6 | . | TRBD2
CASSERWGGGDTQYF | TGTGCCAGCAGTGAAAGGTGGGGTGGAGGAGATACGCAGTATTTT | TRBJ2-3 | TRBV2 | many | .
CSARLAGVSETQYF | TGCAGTGCTAGGCTAGCGGGAGTGTCAGAGACCCAGTACTTC | TRBJ2-5 | TRBV20-1 | many | TRBD2
CASSLAGLAKNIQYF | TGTGCCAGCAGTTTAGCGGGGCTAGCCAAAAACATTCAGTACTTC | TRBJ2-4 | TRBV28 | many | .
CASSPTGGTILYEQYF | TGTGCCAGCTCACCTACCGGGGGAACGATCCTCTACGAGCAGTACTTC | TRBJ2-7 | TRBV18 | many | .
CASSSVTVTEAFF | TGTGCCAGCAGTTCCGTGACAGTCACTGAAGCTTTCTTT | TRBJ1-1 | TRBV12-3/TRBV12-4 | many | .
CASGWGVEQPQHF | TGTGCTAGTGGTTGGGGGGTCGAGCAGCCCCAGCATTTT | TRBJ1-5 | TRBV12-5 | few | .
CASSLGDPALVYGYTF | TGTGCCAGCAGTTTAGGTGACCCCGCCCTAGTCTATGGCTACACCTTC | TRBJ1-2 | TRBV12-3/TRBV12-4 | many | .
CASSVGGEYGYTF | TGCGCCAGCAGCGTTGGCGGAGAGTATGGCTACACCTTC | TRBJ1-2 | TRBV5-1 | many | .
CATKDPRGNTGELFF | TGTGCCACAAAGGACCCCCGGGGGAATACCGGGGAGCTGTTTTTT | TRBJ2-2 | TRBV24-1 | few | .
CASRYSGAVNTEAFF | TGTGCCAGCAGATATTCAGGGGCGGTGAACACTGAAGCTTTCTTT | TRBJ1-1 | TRBV7-8 | many | .
CASSLRASGPRTDTQYF | TGTGCCAGCAGTTTACGGGCTAGCGGGCCTAGGACGGATACGCAGTATTTT | TRBJ2-3 | TRBV6-1 | many | TRBD2
CASSVAGASTDTQYF | TGCGCCAGCAGCGTAGCGGGAGCGTCGACAGATACGCAGTATTTT | TRBJ2-3 | TRBV5-1 | many | TRBD2
CASSQDRVRTQYF | TGTGCCAGCAGCCAAGACAGGGTTAGAACGCAGTATTTT | TRBJ2-3 | TRBV14 | few | .
CASSPRQGLNEKLFF | TGTGCCAGCAGCCCAAGACAGGGCCTTAATGAAAAACTGTTTTTT | TRBJ1-4 | TRBV5-5 | few | TRBD1